This T cell receptor (beta chain) was found in a study of OX40 agonist ivuxolimab in advanced cancers. The wider study: The treatment was a fully human IgG2 OX40 agonist, ivuxolimab. The mean age was approximately 60 years, ranging from roughly 23 to 90, with about 87% of participants male. Study-wide findings and caveats: CD4+ and CD8+ blood T cells expanded clonally by week 6 at 0.1 to 3.0 mg/kg.

The table came from immunoSEQ multiplex PCR; TCRdb's copy has only in-frame clones and leaves some out. The table shows roughly 50,000 clones, with roughly 91% occurring only once. CDR1 and CDR2 (germline): SGHRS, YFSETQ. This CDR3 comprises 15 residues. V gave up 2 bases and J gave up 5 bases, with 15 bases separating them. Autoimmune disease history or systemic immunosuppression was exclusionary. As concerns this clone: Its antigen is as yet unknown.

This sequence originates from an adult with an advanced solid tumor such as melanoma, head and neck, liver or kidney cancer. The chain couples TRBV5-1 to TRBJ2-3; tentative D call: TRBD1 (6 bases). Specimen: CD4+ or CD8+ T cells sorted from blood, collected in a trial of the OX40 agonist ivuxolimab. As DNA, the CDR3 is TGCGCCAGCAGCTTAGGGGGACAAGAATTAGATACGCAGTATTTT. Translation: CASSLGGQELDTQYF.